Listed below are T cell receptor beta chains from one sample, sequenced in a study of T-cell reconstitution after alpha-beta-depleted transplantation in children. TCRdb redid the calling of the PCR reads with MiXCR, one entry per CDR3 protein. The data hold about 440,000 distinct CDR3 sequences, with over 40% observed a single time. The sample here was PBMCs, taken before TCRalphabeta/CD19-depleted stem cell transplant. These receptors came from a girl aged 2-10 years with aplastic anemia, due to receive a stem cell transplant. CDR3s include the opening cysteine and the closing phenylalanine or tryptophan. D genes are given only for firm matches. Size tells how often a clone was seen (once, few, many) or the class of an expanded clone, and some rows leave it out.

TRBV4-3	TRBJ2-1	.	.	TGCGCCAGCAGCCAAGATTCGGGGGACAGTAATGAGCAGTTCTTC	CASSQDSGDSNEQFF
TRBV7-9	TRBJ2-7	.	.	TGTGCCAGCAACACAGACAGCTACGAGCAGTACTTC	CASNTDSYEQYF
TRBV7-9	TRBJ2-7	.	.	TGTGCCAGCAACGCAGACGCCGTGGGGTGGCAGTACTTC	CASNADAVGWQYF
TRBV12-3/TRBV12-4	TRBJ2-1	.	TRBD2	TGTGCCAGCAGTTTACTAAGCGGGAACAATGAGCAGTTCTTC	CASSLLSGNNEQFF
TRBV11-2	TRBJ2-5	.	TRBD2	TGTGCCAGCAGCCCCCCGCGTACTAGCGGGGAAGAGACCCAGTACTTC	CASSPPRTSGEETQYF
TRBV4-1	TRBJ1-1	few	.	TGCGCCAGCAGCCAAGCGACAGGCATGAACACTGAAGCTTTCTTT	CASSQATGMNTEAFF
TRBV12-3/TRBV12-4	TRBJ2-3	few	.	TGTGCCAGCCGGAGGAGACCCACAGATACGCAGTATTTT	CASRRRPTDTQYF
TRBV10-3	TRBJ2-5	few	TRBD2	TGTGCCATCAGCAGGGGACTAGAGGGACCACCCGGGAAATGGGAGACCCAGTACTTC	CAISRGLEGPPGKWETQYF
TRBV9	TRBJ1-1	.	.	TGTGCCAGCAGCGAAGCCCCAAGGGGGGACGCTGAAGCTTTCTTT	CASSEAPRGDAEAFF
TRBV5-1	TRBJ1-2	.	.	TGCACCAGCAGCTTACTGTCAGGCACCGGCTACACCTTC	CTSSLLSGTGYTF
TRBV14	TRBJ2-7	few	TRBD2	TGTGCCAGCAGCCTAAGACTAGCGGGAGTGTACGAGCAGTACTTC	CASSLRLAGVYEQYF
TRBV15	TRBJ2-7	.	.	TGTGCCACCAGCGAAGACGAGGGCTCCCTCTCCTACGAGCAGTACTTC	CATSEDEGSLSYEQYF
TRBV4-2	TRBJ2-3	many	.	TGTGCCAGCAGCCAAGATGGAGCTGATACGCAGTATTTT	CASSQDGADTQYF
TRBV5-1	TRBJ2-1	.	TRBD2	TGCGCCAGCAGCTTGGTGGGGGGAGCGGGGGGCTTCTCCTACAATGAGCAGTTCTTC	CASSLVGGAGGFSYNEQFF
TRBV3-1	TRBJ2-3	.	.	TGTGCCAGCAGCCAAGAGTGGGGGGTTAAAACAGATACGCAGTATTTT	CASSQEWGVKTDTQYF
TRBV7-3	TRBJ1-1	.	.	TGTGCCAGCAGCTTCTATTCACGGAAACCCGGGAACACTGAAGCTTTCTTT	CASSFYSRKPGNTEAFF
TRBV27	TRBJ2-5	few	TRBD2	TGTGCCAGCAGGCTAGCGGGAGGGCGGGAGACCCAGTACTTC	CASRLAGGRETQYF
TRBV29-1	TRBJ2-1	.	.	TGCAGCGTCATGCAGGGGGCGCGGGGGTACAATGAGCAGTTCTTC	CSVMQGARGYNEQFF
TRBV5-1	TRBJ2-3	once	TRBD2	TGCGCCAGCAGCTTGTGGGAGGGCCCAGATACGCAGTATTTT	CASSLWEGPDTQYF
TRBV6-1	TRBJ2-5	few	TRBD1	TGTGCCAGCAGCCCGACAGGGGCGGTTGGGGAGACCCAGTACTTC	CASSPTGAVGETQYF
TRBV28	TRBJ1-5	.	.	TGTGCCAGCAGTTTCGACCGGATCTTCAATCAGCCCCAGCATTTT	CASSFDRIFNQPQHF
TRBV20-1	TRBJ2-3	many	.	TGCAGTGCTAGAGGAGACAGAGATGGACACAGAGTTACGCAGTATTTT	CSARGDRDGHRVTQYF
TRBV5-1	TRBJ2-5	.	TRBD2	TGCGCCAGCAGCTTGGCCAGCGGGGGTCTGGAGACCCAGTACTTC	CASSLASGGLETQYF
TRBV20-1	TRBJ1-2	many	.	TGCAGTGCTCCCCAGGCCAACTATGGCTACACCTTC	CSAPQANYGYTF
TRBV6-1	TRBJ2-1	.	TRBD2	TGTGCCAGCGGGTCAGCGGGGGGGCTTAACAATGAGCAGTTCTTC	CASGSAGGLNNEQFF
TRBV7-9	TRBJ2-3	many	.	TGTGCCAGCAGCTTTAATTGGTTGCCGGACGCCACAGATACGCAGTATTTT	CASSFNWLPDATDTQYF
TRBV29-1	TRBJ1-3	.	.	TGCAGCGCGGAAGGACAGCCGTCCACCATATATTTT	CSAEGQPSTIYF
TRBV29-1	TRBJ1-2	once	.	TGCAGCGTTGGATCCCGCGAACGTGGCTACACCTTC	CSVGSRERGYTF
TRBV20-1	TRBJ2-7	many	.	TGCAGTGCTACCACACCCCTTAAGGGGGTCGAGCAGTACTTC	CSATTPLKGVEQYF
TRBV10-3	TRBJ2-2	.	.	TGTGCCATCAGTGACCCGCCCGGCGTAACCGGGGAGCTGTTTTTT	CAISDPPGVTGELFF
TRBV12-3/TRBV12-4	TRBJ2-1	few	.	TGTGCCAGCGTCGCCGGGACCCATCTTAATGAGCAGTTCTTC	CASVAGTHLNEQFF
TRBV20-1	TRBJ1-1	few	.	TGCAGTGCTAGAGATAGGACGGACATGAACACTGAAGCTTTCTTT	CSARDRTDMNTEAFF